One sample yielded the 9 T cell receptor beta chains listed below, sequenced in a study of identical twins. MiXCR, run by TCRdb on the 5' RACE reads, gives a single entry per CDR3 protein. The sample lists 640,000 or so distinct CDR3 sequences, approximately 6% occurring once. The sequencing sample was made of naive T cells sorted from blood. The receptors originated from a man between 18 and 29 years old in good health.

The chain combines TRBV18 with TRBJ2-7; 8 bases match TRBD1. The junction had 17 bases not matched to a gene; V was cut back by 6 bases and J by 4 bases. The CDR3 is 17 amino acids. In germline, CDR1 is KGHSH, CDR2 LQKENI. In DNA form, the CDR3 reads TGTGCCAGCTCTCCTATATCAGTCGGGACAGGACCTTACGAGCAGTACTTC. It yields the protein CASSPISVGTGPYEQYF.

This clonotype was seen at least ten times. The CDR3 spells CSASSWRGEGSQETQYF. The CDR3 nucleotides are TGCAGTGCTAGTAGTTGGAGGGGGGAAGGTAGCCAAGAGACCCAGTACTTC. The chain couples TRBV20-1 to TRBJ2-5; D is tentatively TRBD1 or TRBD2 (6 bases each). This CDR3 region has 17 residues. Trimming left V 3 bases short and J 1 base short, with 21 bases between. CDR1 DFQATT and CDR2 SNEGSKA come from the germline V gene (reference sequence).

This clonotype has at least ten counts. V usage is TRBV4-2 and J usage is TRBJ2-1; the match to TRBD2 covers 7 bases. The ends lost 1 base at V and 1 base at J; junction bases unmatched: 16. Looked up from germline, CDR1 is LGHNA and CDR2 is YNFKEQ. The CDR3 runs to 20 residues. Here the CDR3 reads CASSQASWVGGSGSYNEQFF. The DNA of the CDR3 is TGTGCCAGCAGCCAAGCGTCATGGGTGGGAGGGAGCGGTTCCTACAATGAGCAGTTCTTC.

The chain employs TRBV24-1 and TRBJ2-3; D may correspond to TRBD1 or TRBD2 (5 bases each). Germline-derived CDR1 and CDR2 are KGHDR and SFDVKD. Trimming removed 7 bases from V and 1 base from J, with 17 bases in between. The CDR3 is 16 amino acids. CDR3 residues: CATRGPGRRGTDTQYF. CDR3 in DNA: TGTGCCACCAGGGGACCAGGGAGAAGAGGCACAGATACGCAGTATTTT.

The chain couples TRBV7-8 to TRBJ2-7; D is possibly TRBD1 (6 bases). The CDR3 sequence is 15 residues long. Germline V CDR1 and CDR2: SGHVS, FQNEAQ. V shed 7 bases and J shed 2 bases, with 18 bases lying between them. The CDR3, as DNA: TGTGCCAGCATCCACTTGGGACACGGACCCTACGAGCAGTACTTC. Translation gives CASIHLGHGPYEQYF.

This clonotype was observed many times. The chain carries TRBV12-3 or TRBV12-4 and TRBJ2-4; 7 bases map to TRBD2. The ends lost 5 bases at V and 9 bases at J; junction bases unmatched: 10. There are 14 residues in the CDR3. CDR3 nucleotides: TGTGCCAGCAGTGTCCTCGCGGGAGTCAGCATTCAGTACTTC. This encodes CASSVLAGVSIQYF.

DNA for the CDR3: TGTGCCACCAGTGCTCAGGGAGCTTTCTTT. Amino acids: CATSAQGAFF. The rearrangement links TRBV24-1 to TRBJ1-1, with D possibly matching TRBD1 (5 bases). The germline V and J ends were trimmed by 5 bases and 10 bases, with 7 bases remaining between them. CDR1 and CDR2 (germline): KGHDR, SFDVKD. The CDR3 is 10 amino acids.

This clonotype came up many times. The chain joins TRBV13 to TRBJ2-3; 9 bases line up with TRBD2. CDR1 and CDR2 (germline): PRHDT, FYEKMQ (reference sequence). The CDR3 contains 16 residues. The V and J ends lost 5 bases and 2 bases, in that order; junction bases with no gene match: 8. CDR3 loop: CASSIASGANTDTQYF. CDR3 DNA: TGTGCCAGCAGCATTGCTAGCGGGGCAAACACAGATACGCAGTATTTT.

The table lists this clonotype with many counts. The chain has TRBV2 and TRBJ2-1, with 8 bases that match TRBD2. Germline V gene lookup returns CDR1 SNHLY and CDR2 FYNNEI. The junction had 7 bases not matched to a gene; V was cut back by 7 bases and J by 14 bases. The CDR3 length is 11 residues. The CDR3: CASKTGGPEFF. CDR3 bases: TGTGCCAGCAAAACGGGAGGGCCCGAGTTCTTC.